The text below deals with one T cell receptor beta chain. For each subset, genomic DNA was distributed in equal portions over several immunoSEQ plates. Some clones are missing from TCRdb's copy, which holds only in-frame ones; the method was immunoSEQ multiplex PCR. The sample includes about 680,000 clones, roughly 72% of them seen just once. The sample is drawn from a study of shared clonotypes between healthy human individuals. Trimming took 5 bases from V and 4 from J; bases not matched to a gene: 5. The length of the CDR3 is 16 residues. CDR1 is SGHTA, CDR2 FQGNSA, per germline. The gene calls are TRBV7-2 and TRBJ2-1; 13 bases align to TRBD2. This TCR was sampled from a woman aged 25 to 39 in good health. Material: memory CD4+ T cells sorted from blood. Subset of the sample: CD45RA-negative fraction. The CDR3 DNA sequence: TGTGCCAGCAGCCTACGGACTAGCGGGGGATACAATGAGCAGTTCTTC. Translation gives CASSLRTSGGYNEQFF.